A selection of T cell receptor beta chains follows, all from one sample in a study of blood T cell repertoires in COVID-19. Profiled with immunoSEQ multiplex PCR; TCRdb holds only in-frame clones, not every one. The sample records under 200,000 clones, 84% being singletons. Sequencing was performed on PBMCs or T cells enriched from blood (not recorded which). The receptors shown here come from a woman in her twenties or thirties who had been exposed to COVID-19. CDR3s include the opening cysteine and the closing phenylalanine or tryptophan. A D gene is named only where the DNA matches it firmly. Not every row has a clone size; where given, it reads once, few, many or a size class.

- | - | TRBJ1-4 | 16 | TRBV4-1 | CASSQEPGGNNEKLFF | TGCGCCAGCAGCCAAGAACCGGGGGGGAATAATGAAAAACTGTTTTTT
- | - | TRBJ2-4 | 16 | TRBV30 | CAWSVPEWTEENIQYF | TGTGCCTGGAGTGTTCCAGAATGGACAGAAGAAAACATTCAGTACTTC
once | TRBD1 | TRBJ2-7 | 13 | TRBV13 | CASSLTGGYEQYF | TGTGCCAGCAGCTTGACAGGGGGCTACGAGCAGTACTTC
few | TRBD1 | TRBJ1-3 | 15 | TRBV18 | CASSPTTGTGNTIYF | TGTGCCAGCTCACCTACGACAGGGACTGGAAACACCATATATTTT
- | - | TRBJ2-5 | 16 | TRBV29-1 | CSVEAVLASLQETQYF | TGCAGCGTTGAAGCCGTGTTAGCGAGCCTCCAAGAGACCCAGTACTTC
- | TRBD2 | TRBJ2-1 | 13 | TRBV7-8 | CASRQTTGGAGFF | TGTGCCAGCAGACAAACTACGGGGGGGGCGGGATTCTTC
- | TRBD2 | TRBJ2-1 | 19 | TRBV5-1 | CASSLVASTAGLAYNEQFF | TGCGCCAGCAGCTTGGTAGCCAGCACCGCGGGACTAGCCTACAATGAGCAGTTCTTC
- | TRBD2 | TRBJ2-1 | 14 | TRBV6-5 | CASLRGAGGNEQFF | TGTGCCAGCCTCCGTGGAGCGGGGGGTAATGAGCAGTTCTTC
- | - | TRBJ1-1 | 13 | TRBV19 | CASTRELNTEAFF | TGTGCCAGTACCCGGGAACTGAACACTGAAGCTTTCTTT
- | TRBD2 | TRBJ2-7 | 16 | TRBV4-2 | CASSLGLAGGLDEQYF | TGTGCCAGCAGCCTTGGACTAGCGGGGGGGCTGGACGAGCAGTACTTC
- | - | TRBJ1-6 | 14 | TRBV27 | CATAPWGESSPLHF | TGTGCCACCGCGCCCTGGGGGGAAAGTTCACCCCTCCACTTT